This T cell receptor (beta chain) came from a study of cytomegalovirus exposure and HLA in healthy donors. Trimming removed 6 bases from V and 5 bases from J; junction bases left unmatched: 14. Germline V gene sequence: CDR1 SQVTM, CDR2 ANQGSEA. CDR3 length: 16 residues. In regard to this clone: Antigen: not known.

Study observations and caveats: What a later analysis showed was that several of the most significant clusters appeared linked to common viral pathogens.

PCR was performed using 60 Vbeta and 13 Jbeta primers. Only in-frame clones appear in the TCRdb table, and some are missing; sequencing was by immunoSEQ multiplex PCR. In the table there are around 200,000 clones, around 84% of which are singletons. Material: PBMCs. The sequence came from a woman aged 50 to 60 in good health and CMV-seropositive. This chain uses TRBV29-1 with TRBJ2-1; 9 nucleotides line up with TRBD2. This CDR3 reads CSVAPRAGGADNEQFF. DNA for the CDR3: TGCAGCGTGGCACCCCGGGCGGGGGGGGCTGACAATGAGCAGTTCTTC.